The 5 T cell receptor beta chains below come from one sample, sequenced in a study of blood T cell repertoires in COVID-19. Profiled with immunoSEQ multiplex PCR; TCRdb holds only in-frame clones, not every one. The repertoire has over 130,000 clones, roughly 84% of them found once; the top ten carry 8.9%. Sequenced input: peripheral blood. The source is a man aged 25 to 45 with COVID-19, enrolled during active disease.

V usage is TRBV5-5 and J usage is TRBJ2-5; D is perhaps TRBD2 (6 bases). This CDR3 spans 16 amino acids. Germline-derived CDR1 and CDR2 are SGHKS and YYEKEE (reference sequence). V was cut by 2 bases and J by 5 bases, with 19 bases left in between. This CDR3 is CASSLDLSGRGETQYF. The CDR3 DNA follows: TGTGCCAGCAGCTTAGATTTAAGCGGACGGGGGGAGACCCAGTACTTC.

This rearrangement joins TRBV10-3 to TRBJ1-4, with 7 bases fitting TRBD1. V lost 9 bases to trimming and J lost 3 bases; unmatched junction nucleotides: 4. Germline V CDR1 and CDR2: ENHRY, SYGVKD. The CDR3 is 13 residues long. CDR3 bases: TGTGCCATAAAGGGACAGCCTAATGAAAAACTGTTTTTT. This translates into CAIKGQPNEKLFF.

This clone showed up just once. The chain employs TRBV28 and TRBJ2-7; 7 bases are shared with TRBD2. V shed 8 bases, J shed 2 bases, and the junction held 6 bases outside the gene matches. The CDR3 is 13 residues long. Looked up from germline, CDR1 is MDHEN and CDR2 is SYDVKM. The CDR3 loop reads CASSNSGPYEQYF. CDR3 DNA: TGTGCCAGCTCCAATAGCGGGCCCTACGAGCAGTACTTC. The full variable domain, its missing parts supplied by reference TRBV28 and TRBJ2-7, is DVKVTQSSRYLVKRTGEKVFLECVQDMDHENMFWYRQDPGLGLRLIYFSYDVKMKEKGDIPEGYSVSREKKERFSLILESASTNQTSMYLCASSNSGPYEQYFGPGTRLTVT.

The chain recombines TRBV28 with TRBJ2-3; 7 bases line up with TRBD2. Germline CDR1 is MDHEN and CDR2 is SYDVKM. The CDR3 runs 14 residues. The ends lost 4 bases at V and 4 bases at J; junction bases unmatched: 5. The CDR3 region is CASSSSGNSDTQYF. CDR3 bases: TGTGCCAGCAGTTCCAGCGGGAATTCAGATACGCAGTATTTT.

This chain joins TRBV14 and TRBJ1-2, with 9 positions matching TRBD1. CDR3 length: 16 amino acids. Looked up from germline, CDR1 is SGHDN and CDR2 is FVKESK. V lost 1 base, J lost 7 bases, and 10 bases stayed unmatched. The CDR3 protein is CASSQAPTGGKVGYTF. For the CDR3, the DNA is TGTGCCAGCAGCCAAGCGCCGACAGGGGGTAAAGTTGGCTACACCTTC.